This T cell receptor beta chain was identified during a study of glioma-infiltrating T cells after dendritic cell vaccination. Study background: Autologous tumor lysate-pulsed dendritic cell vaccination was given between the early 2000s and the early 2010s.

To note about this clone: Antigen unknown.

TCRB CDR3 was amplified from 2 ug genomic DNA or less. The primer mix had 60 V beta and 13 J beta primers. Assay used: immunoSEQ multiplex PCR; TCRdb lists only in-frame clones, some missing. This table has around 100,000 clones, about four fifths appearing once. Germline loops: CDR1 MNHEY, CDR2 SVGAGI. V was clipped by 5 bases and J by 0 bases, with 6 bases between them. The CDR3 is made up of 13 amino acids. Study observations and caveats: Higher pretreatment TIL content predicted longer progression-free time and survival.

V gene TRBV6-5 combines with J gene TRBJ2-3, with D hard to call. The sequencing here drew on blood, taken before dendritic cell vaccination. The source of this sequence is a human donor with glioblastoma. In nucleotides, the CDR3 is TGTGCCAGCAGTCCCGGGAGCACAGATACGCAGTATTTT. It codes for CASSPGSTDTQYF.